This T cell receptor beta chain emerged from a study of blood T cell repertoires in COVID-19. Trimming cost V 6 bases and J 5 bases; bases outside gene matches: 8. The CDR3 sequence is 14 residues long. Germline V gene data show CDR1 as SQVTM and CDR2 as ANQGSEA. Libraries were prepared by immunoSEQ multiplex PCR; TCRdb keeps only in-frame clonotypes and omits some of them. The repertoire holds about 300,000 clones, with approximately 84% as singletons. Input material: peripheral blood. The rearrangement links TRBV29-1 to TRBJ2-5, with 11 bases identical to TRBD2. The sequence was obtained from a human donor with COVID-19, enrolled during active disease. The donor label of this sample is uncertain. In DNA form, the CDR3 reads TGCAGCGTAAACGTAGCGGGAGGGCCCGAGACCCAGTACTTC. Residues: CSVNVAGGPETQYF. The whole variable domain, remainder taken from reference TRBV29-1 and TRBJ2-5, is SAVISQKPSRDICQRGTSLTIQCQVDSQVTMMFWYRQQPGQSLTLIATANQGSEATYESGFVIDKFPISRPNLTFSTLTVSNMSPEDSSIYLCSVNVAGGPETQYFGPGTRLLVL.